This TCR beta chain was recorded in a study of tumor-infiltrating lymphocytes in primary liver carcinoma. Study details: Tumors were staged T1-T3 N0M0 and measured about 4.2 to 10 cm across.

Starting material of about 450 ng total RNA yielded TCR beta cDNA via a constant-region primer. A slightly modified ARM-PCR protocol with three nested multiplex PCR rounds produced these TCR beta libraries. The first two PCR rounds used TRBV1-TRBV30 primers with a Cbeta primer, approximately 10 cycles each. TCRdb ran MiXCR on the multiplex PCR reads and lists one entry per CDR3 protein. In the table there are roughly 200,000 distinct CDR3 sequences, around four fifths of which are singletons. From 20-30 mg of unsorted bulk tissue, DNA and RNA were co-extracted together. A word on this clonotype: Its ends do not fully match the called genes, so a read error is possible.

Germline CDR1 SGHDN, CDR2 FVKESK. CDR3 size: 16 residues. The sequenced material came from tumor tissue from primary liver carcinoma. The chain links TRBV14 to TRBJ2-2; the D call may be TRBD1 or TRBD2 (5 bases each). The clonotype originates from a man aged 40-49 years with primary liver carcinoma and hepatitis B virus infection. The DNA of the CDR3 is TGTACCAGCAGCCAGTCCGGGACCCCGGGTACCGGGGAGCTGTTTTTT. As protein: CTSSQSGTPGTGELFF.